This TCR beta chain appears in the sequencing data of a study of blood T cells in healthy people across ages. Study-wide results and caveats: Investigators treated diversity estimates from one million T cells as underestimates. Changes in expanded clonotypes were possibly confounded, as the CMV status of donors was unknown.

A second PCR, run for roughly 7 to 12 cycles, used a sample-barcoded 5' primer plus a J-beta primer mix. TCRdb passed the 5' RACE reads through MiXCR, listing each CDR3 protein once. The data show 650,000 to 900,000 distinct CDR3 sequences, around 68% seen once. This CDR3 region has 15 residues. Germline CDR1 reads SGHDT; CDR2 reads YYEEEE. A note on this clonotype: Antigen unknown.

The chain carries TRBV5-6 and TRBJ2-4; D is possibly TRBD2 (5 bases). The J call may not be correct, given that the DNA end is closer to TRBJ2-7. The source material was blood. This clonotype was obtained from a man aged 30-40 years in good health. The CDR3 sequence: CASSFGGPRSYEQYF. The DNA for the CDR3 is TGTGCCAGCAGCTTCGGAGGTCCCCGTTCATACGAGCAGTACTTC.